Listed here are 17 T cell receptor beta chains from one sample, sequenced in a study of T cell responses to AZD1222 COVID-19 vaccine. TCRdb's copy holds only in-frame clones and misses some; the assay was immunoSEQ multiplex PCR. The top ten clones hold over 0.95% of a sample with some 200,000 clones, under 95% of them seen once. Sequenced material: peripheral blood, taken on day 0 of MenACWY control vaccination. Receptor source: an adult in good health.

The chain uses TRBV7-9 and TRBJ1-1; 8 positions agree with TRBD1. Germline V gene data show CDR1 as SEHNR and CDR2 as FQNEAQ (reference sequence). Losses at the gene ends were 4 bases for V and 4 bases for J; bases not matched to a gene: 11. This CDR3 region has 16 residues. The CDR3 spells CASSSGSGTGSTEAFF. In nucleotides, the CDR3 is TGTGCCAGCAGCTCCGGATCTGGGACAGGCAGCACTGAAGCTTTCTTT.

The V call is TRBV5-1, the J call TRBJ2-2; D possibly matches TRBD1 or TRBD2 (6 bases each). CDR1 is SGHRS and CDR2 is YFSETQ in the germline V gene. Trimming left V 0 bases short and J 1 base short, with 13 bases between. The CDR3 length is 17 residues. CDR3: CASSLGAGGLNTGELFF. The CDR3 nucleotides read TGCGCCAGCAGCTTGGGGGCCGGGGGCCTGAACACCGGGGAGCTGTTTTTT.

This clone has just one count. The chain recombines TRBV7-2 with TRBJ2-5; D might be TRBD1 (6 bases). Trimming took 5 bases from V and 4 from J, leaving 20 bases between them. The V gene's germline CDR1 is SGHTA and CDR2 FQGNSA. The CDR3 length is 16 residues. CDR3 in amino acids: CASSPAFSRGGETQYF. The CDR3 region has the DNA TGTGCCAGCAGCCCAGCCTTTAGCAGGGGTGGAGAGACCCAGTACTTC.

This sequence joins TRBV7-9 and TRBJ1-4, with TRBD1 identical over 8 bases. Germline CDR1 SEHNR, CDR2 FQNEAQ (reference sequence). Trimming cost V 3 bases and J 8 bases; bases outside gene matches: 8. CDR3 length equals 15 residues. CDR3: CASSFSRTGPEKLFF. In DNA form, the CDR3 reads TGTGCCAGCAGCTTTTCTAGGACAGGGCCGGAAAAACTGTTTTTT.

The genes are TRBV30 and TRBJ1-2, with 9 bases lining up with TRBD1. Germline trimming cut 5 bases from V and 7 bases from J; bases unmatched to any gene: 11. Germline lookup yields CDR1 GTSNPN and CDR2 SVGIG (reference sequence). The CDR3 has 14 residues. For the CDR3, the DNA is TGTGCCTGGGGGGGACAGGGTAGGGGCGGTGGCTACACCTTC. It yields the protein CAWGGQGRGGGYTF.

The rearrangement links TRBV6-2 or TRBV6-3 to TRBJ1-5, with D uncertain. Germline V gene sequence: CDR1 MNHEY, CDR2 SVGEGT. V lost 2 bases to trimming and J lost 7 bases, with 6 bases between them. CDR3 length equals 12 residues. In DNA form, the CDR3 reads TGTGCCAGCAGTTACGGCCTACAGCCCCAGCATTTT. It yields the protein CASSYGLQPQHF.

This clone appeared once. The chain is built from TRBV18 and TRBJ2-1; tentatively, D is TRBD2 (6 bases). The ends were cut back, 3 bases at V and 1 base at J, with 16 bases in the middle. CDR3 length equals 17 residues. CDR1 and CDR2 from the germline V gene are KGHSH and LQKENI. The CDR3 sequence: CASSPSLAGLSYNEQFF. The CDR3 bases are TGTGCCAGCTCACCCTCTCTTGCGGGATTATCCTACAATGAGCAGTTCTTC. The full variable domain, with the rest looked up from reference TRBV18 and TRBJ2-1, is NAGVMQNPRHLVRRRGQEARLRCSPMKGHSHVYWYRQLPEEGLKFMVYLQKENIIDESGMPKERFSAEFPKEGPSILRIQQVVRGDSAAYFCASSPSLAGLSYNEQFFGPGTRLTVL.

The CDR3 loop is CASSTHHVTGPLHF. CDR3 sequence (DNA): TGTGCCAGCTCCACTCACCACGTAACGGGTCCCCTCCACTTT. J is TRBJ1-6 and V is TRBV18; D is undetermined. The germline gives CDR1 KGHSH, CDR2 LQKENI. The CDR3 totals 14 residues. Deletions cut 6 bases from V and 13 bases from J, with 19 bases between.

The chain combines TRBV19 with TRBJ2-2, with D maybe TRBD1 (5 bases). The CDR3 consists of 14 residues. Germline V gene data show CDR1 as LNHDA and CDR2 as SQIVND (reference sequence). V lost 4 bases, J lost 1 base, and 7 bases lay in between. CDR3 in DNA: TGTGCCAGTAGTAGGACAAGGAACACCGGGGAGCTGTTTTTT. Protein sequence: CASSRTRNTGELFF.

The chain carries TRBV19 and TRBJ2-2, with D uncertain. Germline V CDR1 and CDR2: LNHDA, SQIVND (reference sequence). Trimming cost V 10 bases and J 5 bases, with 20 bases left between them. The CDR3 is made up of 15 amino acids. The CDR3 protein is CATTKGSGETGELFF. The DNA for the CDR3 is TGTGCCACTACAAAAGGGTCCGGAGAAACCGGGGAGCTGTTTTTT.

The V call is TRBV30, the J call TRBJ2-1, with D maybe TRBD2 (7 bases). The V gene lost 4 bases and the J gene lost 1 base, with 20 bases spanning the gap. This CDR3 comprises 17 residues. From germline, CDR1 is GTSNPN and CDR2 SVGIG (reference sequence). CDR3 bases: TGTGCCTGGACCAGTAGGGGGGGGTTTGGATCCTACAATGAGCAGTTCTTC. Amino acid sequence: CAWTSRGGFGSYNEQFF.

V and J are TRBV6-5 and TRBJ1-5; 7 nucleotides align to TRBD1. V shed 6 bases, J shed 5 bases, and the junction held 7 bases outside the gene matches. This CDR3 contains 14 residues. The germline gives CDR1 MNHEY, CDR2 SVGAGI. The CDR3 sequence is CASRGNRGDQPQHF. The CDR3 DNA sequence: TGTGCCAGCAGAGGAAACAGGGGTGATCAGCCCCAGCATTTT.

The J gene is TRBJ1-2, the V gene TRBV6-5; D remains unclear. The CDR3 spans 14 residues. The V gene's germline CDR1 is MNHEY and CDR2 SVGAGI. V shed 7 bases and J shed 4 bases, with 16 bases lying between them. The CDR3 nucleotides read TGTGCCAGCAAAGGGCAGCCCCTCCTCTATGGCTACACCTTC. Translated: CASKGQPLLYGYTF.

The chain is built from TRBV6-1 and TRBJ1-5, with 9 bases fitting TRBD1. The CDR3 contains 14 residues. Germline CDR1 is MNHNS and CDR2 is SASEGT. V lost 2 bases to trimming and J lost 5 bases; unmatched junction nucleotides: 1. This chain's CDR3 is CASSERTGDQPQHF. For the CDR3, the DNA is TGTGCCAGCAGTGAAAGGACAGGGGATCAGCCCCAGCATTTT.

The rearrangement links TRBV19 to TRBJ2-6; tentative D call: TRBD1 (6 bases). The CDR3 has 15 residues. Germline CDR1 is LNHDA and CDR2 is SQIVND (reference sequence). V lost 6 bases and J lost 3, with 12 bases in between. The CDR3 is CASRQGAGGANVLTF. The CDR3 DNA sequence: TGTGCCAGTAGACAGGGCGCTGGTGGGGCCAACGTCCTGACTTTC.

The chain couples TRBV11-2 to TRBJ1-1; the match to TRBD1 covers 10 bases. The trim removed 3 bases at V and 0 bases at J, leaving 4 bases unmatched. CDR1 is SGHAT and CDR2 is FQNNGV in the germline V gene. This CDR3 region has 16 residues. Here the CDR3 reads CASSLDRGLLNTEAFF. CDR3 in DNA: TGTGCCAGCAGCTTGGACAGGGGGTTATTGAACACTGAAGCTTTCTTT.

The chain joins TRBV7-3 to TRBJ2-3; D possibly matches TRBD1 or TRBD2 (5 bases each). Trimming pared 5 bases from V and 2 bases from J, leaving 11 bases between. CDR1 and CDR2 from the germline V gene are SGHTA and FQGTGA. This CDR3 comprises 14 residues. The CDR3 protein is CASSPGTVTDTQYF. DNA of the CDR3: TGTGCCAGCAGCCCCGGGACGGTCACAGATACGCAGTATTTT.